This T cell receptor beta chain derives from a study of CD8 T cells in ankylosing spondylitis. V gave up 2 bases and J gave up 3 bases; unmatched junction bases: 1. Germline V gene sequence: CDR1 SGHRS, CDR2 YFSETQ. This CDR3 comprises 14 residues. TCRdb analysed the 5' RACE reads with MiXCR anew, one entry per CDR3 protein. The repertoire has roughly 130,000 distinct CDR3 sequences, over 6% of them found once; the top ten carry 12%. Ten or more counts support this clonotype. The receptor's source is a male donor with ankylosing spondylitis or in good health (not recorded which). Sequencing was done on a sample of blood, either unsorted or a sorted T cell fraction (not recorded which). V usage is TRBV5-1 and J usage is TRBJ2-2; 7 bases match TRBD2. The CDR3 nucleotides are TGCGCCAGCAGCTTCGCGGGAGACACCGGGGAGCTGTTTTTT. Its protein product is CASSFAGDTGELFF.